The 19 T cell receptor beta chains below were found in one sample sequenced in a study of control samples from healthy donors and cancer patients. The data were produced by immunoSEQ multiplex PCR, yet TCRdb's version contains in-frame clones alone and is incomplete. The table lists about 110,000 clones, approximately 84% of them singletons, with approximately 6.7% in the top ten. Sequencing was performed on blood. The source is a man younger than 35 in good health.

The CDR3 loop is CASSTGTVNTEAFF. CDR3 coding DNA: TGTGCCAGTAGTACGGGGACAGTGAACACTGAAGCTTTCTTT. The chain uses TRBV19 and TRBJ1-1; 7 bases align to TRBD1. The CDR3 extends over 14 amino acids. CDR1 and CDR2 from the germline V gene are LNHDA and SQIVND (reference sequence). V lost 4 bases, J lost 0 bases, and 2 bases stayed unmatched.

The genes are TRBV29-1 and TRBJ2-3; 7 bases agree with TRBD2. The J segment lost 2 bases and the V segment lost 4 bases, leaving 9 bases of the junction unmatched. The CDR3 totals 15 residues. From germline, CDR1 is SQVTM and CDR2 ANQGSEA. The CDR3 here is CSVGVSGRATDTQYF. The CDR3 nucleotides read TGCAGCGTTGGTGTGTCAGGGAGGGCCACAGATACGCAGTATTTT.

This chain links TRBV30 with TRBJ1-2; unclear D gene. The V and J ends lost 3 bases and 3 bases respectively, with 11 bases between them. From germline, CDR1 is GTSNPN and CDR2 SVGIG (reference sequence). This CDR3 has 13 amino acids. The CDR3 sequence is CAWSPGGYYGYTF. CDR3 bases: TGTGCCTGGAGCCCTGGCGGATACTATGGCTACACCTTC.

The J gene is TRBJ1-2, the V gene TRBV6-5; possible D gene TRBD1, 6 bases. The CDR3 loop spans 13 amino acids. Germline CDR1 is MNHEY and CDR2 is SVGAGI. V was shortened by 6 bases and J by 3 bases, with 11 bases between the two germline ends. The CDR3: CASRIHRDYGYTF. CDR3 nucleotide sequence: TGTGCCAGCAGAATACACAGGGACTATGGCTACACCTTC.

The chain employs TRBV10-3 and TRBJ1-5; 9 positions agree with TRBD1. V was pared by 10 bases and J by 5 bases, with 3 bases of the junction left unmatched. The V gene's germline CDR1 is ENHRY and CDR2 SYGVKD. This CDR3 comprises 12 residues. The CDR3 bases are TGTGCCACCCGACAGGGGGATCAGCCCCAGCATTTT. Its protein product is CATRQGDQPQHF.

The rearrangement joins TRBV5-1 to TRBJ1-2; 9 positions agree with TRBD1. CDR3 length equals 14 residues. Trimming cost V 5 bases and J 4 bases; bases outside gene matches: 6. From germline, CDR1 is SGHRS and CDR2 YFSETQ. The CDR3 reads CASRTGTGTYGYTF. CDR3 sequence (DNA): TGCGCCAGCAGGACCGGGACAGGGACCTATGGCTACACCTTC.

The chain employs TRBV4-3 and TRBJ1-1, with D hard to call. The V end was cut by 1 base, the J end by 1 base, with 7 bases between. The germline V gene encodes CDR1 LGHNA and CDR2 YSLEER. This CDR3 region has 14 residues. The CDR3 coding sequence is TGCGCCAGCAGCCAAGTTAAAGGGAACACTGAAGCTTTCTTT. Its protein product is CASSQVKGNTEAFF.

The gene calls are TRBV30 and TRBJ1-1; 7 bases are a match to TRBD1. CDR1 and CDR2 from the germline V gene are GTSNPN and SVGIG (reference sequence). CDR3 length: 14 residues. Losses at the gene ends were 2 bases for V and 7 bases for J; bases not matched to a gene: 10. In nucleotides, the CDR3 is TGTGCCTGGAGTACTACAGGGGCCCTCAATGAAGCTTTCTTT. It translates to CAWSTTGALNEAFF.

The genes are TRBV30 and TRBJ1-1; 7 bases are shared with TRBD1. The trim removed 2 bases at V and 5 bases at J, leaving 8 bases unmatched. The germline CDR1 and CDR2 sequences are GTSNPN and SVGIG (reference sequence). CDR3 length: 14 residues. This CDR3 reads CAWSSGGRGTEAFF. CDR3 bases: TGTGCCTGGAGTTCAGGGGGTCGAGGGACTGAAGCTTTCTTT.

The CDR3 loop is CASSVGMDRGEQYF. The CDR3 DNA reads as TGTGCCAGCAGCGTAGGTATGGACAGGGGCGAGCAGTACTTC. This chain joins TRBV9 and TRBJ2-7; 9 bases align to TRBD1. Looked up from germline, CDR1 is SGDLS and CDR2 is YYNGEE. The CDR3 is made up of 14 amino acids. V shed 0 bases and J 6 bases; nucleotides not matched to a gene: 4.

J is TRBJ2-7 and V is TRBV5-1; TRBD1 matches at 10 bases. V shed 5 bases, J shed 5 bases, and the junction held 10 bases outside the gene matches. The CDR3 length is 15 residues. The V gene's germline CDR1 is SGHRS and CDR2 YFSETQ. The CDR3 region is CASSLRPGQGNEQYF. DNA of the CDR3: TGCGCCAGCAGTTTAAGGCCGGGACAGGGGAACGAGCAGTACTTC.

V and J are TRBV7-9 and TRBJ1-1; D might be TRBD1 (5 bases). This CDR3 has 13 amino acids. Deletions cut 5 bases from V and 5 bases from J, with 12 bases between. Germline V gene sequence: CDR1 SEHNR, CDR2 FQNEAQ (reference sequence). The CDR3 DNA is TGTGCCAGCAGCAAGGGGCGCGGAACTGAAGCTTTCTTT. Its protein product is CASSKGRGTEAFF.

This CDR3 reads CASSEVLGKGGTEAFF. The CDR3 DNA reads as TGTGCCAGCAGTGAAGTTCTCGGAAAGGGGGGAACTGAAGCTTTCTTT. The rearrangement links TRBV6-1 to TRBJ1-1; maybe TRBD1 (6 bases). CDR1 is MNHNS, CDR2 SASEGT, per germline. V shed 1 base and J shed 5 bases, with 17 bases lying between them. The CDR3 is made up of 16 amino acids.

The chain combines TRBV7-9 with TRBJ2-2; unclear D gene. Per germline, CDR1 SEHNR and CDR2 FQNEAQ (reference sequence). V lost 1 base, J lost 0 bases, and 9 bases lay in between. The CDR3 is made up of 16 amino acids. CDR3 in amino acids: CASSLVRAPNTGELFF. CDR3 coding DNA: TGTGCCAGCAGCTTAGTCCGGGCTCCGAACACCGGGGAGCTGTTTTTT.

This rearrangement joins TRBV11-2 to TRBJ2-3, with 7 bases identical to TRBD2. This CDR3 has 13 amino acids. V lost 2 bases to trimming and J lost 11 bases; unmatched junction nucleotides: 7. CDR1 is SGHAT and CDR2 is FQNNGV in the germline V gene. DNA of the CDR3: TGTGCCAGCAGCTTAAAAGGTGGGGAGGGGCAGTATTTT. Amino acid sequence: CASSLKGGEGQYF.

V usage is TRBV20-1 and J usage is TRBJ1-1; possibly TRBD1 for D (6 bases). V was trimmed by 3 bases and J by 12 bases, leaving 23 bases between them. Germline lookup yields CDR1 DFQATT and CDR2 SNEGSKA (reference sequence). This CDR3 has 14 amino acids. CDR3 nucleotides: TGCAGTGCTAGTCCCTCGGGACACTCAACGAGGCCTTTCTTT. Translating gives CSASPSGHSTRPFF.

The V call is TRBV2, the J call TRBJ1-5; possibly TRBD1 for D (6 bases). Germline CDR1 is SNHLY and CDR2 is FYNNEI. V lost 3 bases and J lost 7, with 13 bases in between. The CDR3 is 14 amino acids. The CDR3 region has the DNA TGTGCCAGCAGTGACGGGGGGGCTGGACAGCCCCAGCATTTT. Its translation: CASSDGGAGQPQHF. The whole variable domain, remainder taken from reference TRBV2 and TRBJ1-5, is EPEVTQTPSHQVTQMGQEVILRCVPISNHLYFYWYRQILGQKVEFLVSFYNNEISEKSEIFDDQFSVERPDGSNFTLKIRSTKLEDSAMYFCASSDGGAGQPQHFGDGTRLSIL.

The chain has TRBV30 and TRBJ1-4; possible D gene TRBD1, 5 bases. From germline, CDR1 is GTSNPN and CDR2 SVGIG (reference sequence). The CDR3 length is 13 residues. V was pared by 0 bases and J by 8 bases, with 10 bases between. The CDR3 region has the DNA TGTGCCTGGAGTGTAAGCGGGGCCGAAAAACTGTTTTTT. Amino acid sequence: CAWSVSGAEKLFF.

The CDR3 DNA follows: TGTGCCAGTAGTACTCTAGGGGAAAAACTGTTTTTT. This sequence encodes CASSTLGEKLFF. The chain recombines TRBV19 with TRBJ1-4; D gene ambiguous. Trimming removed 4 bases from V and 8 bases from J, with 8 bases in between. Germline V gene data show CDR1 as LNHDA and CDR2 as SQIVND (reference sequence). The CDR3 is 12 residues long.